This T cell receptor (beta chain) is drawn from a study of blood T cell repertoires in COVID-19. Study summary: Samples came from the United States, Italy and Spain, spanning acute and convalescent COVID-19. PBMCs, B-cell-depleted T cells, or T cells provided the cDNA or gDNA that made up the material.

Patients in Seattle were enrolled during active infection, then followed longitudinally. Looked up from germline, CDR1 is MNHEY and CDR2 is SVGEGT. The CDR3 has 17 amino acids. V dropped 4 bases and J dropped 2; count of bases not matched to a gene: 9. Authors' processing steps: Amplification from reference gene primers served as the basis for estimated nucleated cell counts. Assay: immunoSEQ multiplex PCR; the TCRdb copy retains only in-frame clones and omits some. V and J calls and clone size follow that table, whereas D and trimming were derived from the DNA. The table includes 390,000 or so clones, around 87% detected once.

The chain combines TRBV6-2 or TRBV6-3 with TRBJ2-7; the match to TRBD2 covers 12 bases. Sequencing was carried out using peripheral blood. The clonotype was recovered from a woman in her 30s with COVID-19, enrolled during active disease. The CDR3 region has the DNA TGTGCCAGCAGTTCCTTGATCGGACTAGCGGGACCCTACGAGCAGTACTTC. Protein product: CASSSLIGLAGPYEQYF.